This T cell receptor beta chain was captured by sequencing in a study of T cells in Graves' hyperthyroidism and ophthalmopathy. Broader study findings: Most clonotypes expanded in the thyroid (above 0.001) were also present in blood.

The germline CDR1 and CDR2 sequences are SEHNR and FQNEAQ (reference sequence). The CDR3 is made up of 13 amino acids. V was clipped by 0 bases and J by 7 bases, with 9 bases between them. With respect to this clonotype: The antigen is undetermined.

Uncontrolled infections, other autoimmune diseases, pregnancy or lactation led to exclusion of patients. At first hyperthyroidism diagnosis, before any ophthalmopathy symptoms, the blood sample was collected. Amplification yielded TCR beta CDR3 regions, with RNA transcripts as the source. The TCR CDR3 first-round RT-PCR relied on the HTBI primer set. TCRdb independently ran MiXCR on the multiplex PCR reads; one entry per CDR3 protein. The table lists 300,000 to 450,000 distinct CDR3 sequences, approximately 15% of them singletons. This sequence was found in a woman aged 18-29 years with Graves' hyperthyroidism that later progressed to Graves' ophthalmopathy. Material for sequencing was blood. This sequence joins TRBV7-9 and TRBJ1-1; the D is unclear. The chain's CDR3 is CASSLAGPREAFF. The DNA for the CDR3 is TGTGCCAGCAGCTTAGCAGGACCGCGTGAAGCTTTCTTT.